This TCR beta chain was profiled in a study of blood T cell repertoires in COVID-19. Study at large: T cells, B-cell-depleted T cells, or PBMCs supplied cDNA or gDNA.

Authors' analysis steps: How many nucleated cells were present was estimated from reference gene primer amplification. Using immunoSEQ multiplex PCR, the repertoire was profiled, and TCRdb retains in-frame clones only, with some absent. From that table come the V and J calls and clone size; the DNA was used to work out D and trimming. The table includes roughly 200,000 clones, 87% detected once. Germline CDR1 and CDR2: SEHNR and FQNEAQ (reference sequence). Trimming cost V 7 bases and J 4 bases, with 13 bases left between them. This CDR3 contains 13 residues. The source of this sequence is a man in his 60s with active or convalescent COVID-19. The genes are TRBV7-9 and TRBJ2-5, with D possibly matching TRBD2 (6 bases). Material: peripheral blood. DNA of the CDR3: TGTGCCAGCACCTCCGGCGGGACAGAGACCCAGTACTTC. Its protein product is CASTSGGTETQYF.